This TCR beta chain was retrieved from a study of blood T cell repertoires in COVID-19 (dated by TCRdb to about 2020). In the study overall: The collaborator samples originated in the United States, Italy and Spain and spanned the acute and convalescent phases of COVID-19. The material from the prospective study consisted of cDNA or gDNA derived from T cells, B-cell-depleted T cells, or PBMCs. Subjects who had been exposed to COVID-19, were actively infected with it, or had recovered from it provided the deeply sampled blood TCRbeta repertoires that made up the dataset. The repertoires were released in a freely available public database meant as a resource for research on the immune response to SARS-CoV-2. Samples came from the ongoing ImmuneRACE study (first 160 participants) plus 1,254 subjects from 6 global collaborators. Sample metadata almost always included a de-identified subject ID, COVID-19 status, age in years and sex. HLA class I and class II types, where available, came from metadata supplied by the sample provider rather than from assay-based typing.

The investigation overall reported the following: Clinical and demographic metadata were provided uncurated, with the amount varying by source and participant.

TCRbeta CDR3 regions were amplified from genomic DNA using the immunoSEQ Assay, a bias-controlled multiplex PCR. The paper's processing steps were these. Within the assay, amplification of reference gene primers was used to estimate how many nucleated cells each sample contained. To quantify the absolute abundance of each unique TCRbeta CDR3 rearrangement, sequence reads were collapsed and filtered. For each sample, productive Simpson clonality was calculated by taking the square root of Simpson's diversity index across productive rearrangements. Here the immuneACCESS table is served through TCRdb, limited to in-frame sequences with V and J called. Missing clones are a known gap in these copies; in checked studies unresolved V genes cover under half, and the rest lacks a known reason. Clonal size and the V and J genes are those of that table, whereas D and trimming came from the DNA. Recorded for this sample are around 340,000 clones; around nine tenths of them occurred a single time. Approximately 0.97% of the sample rests with the top ten.

The CDR3 contains 14 residues, cysteine and phenylalanine counted. Just the 42-base CDR3 DNA is kept, in frame starting at base 1. The germline V gene (reference sequence) provides CDR1 WNHNN and CDR2 SYGVQD. V and J lose 2 bases and 4 bases, and a span of 10 bases separates them. About this clone itself: Its specific antigen is unknown. Qualities for individual bases were not recorded, and no much larger clone is one base off.

In the prospective study, participants were about 18 to 100 years old, resided in 24 geographic areas of the United States, and were enrolled through a virtual design. In the prospective study, cohorts were assigned on the basis of participant-reported clinical history obtained from a screening survey and a study questionnaire. A participant counted as exposed if, within 2 weeks of entering the study, that participant had been in contact with someone who had a PCR-confirmed or clinician-diagnosed COVID-19 case. Each participant in the prospective study had whole blood, serum and a nasopharyngeal or oropharyngeal swab collected by mobile phlebotomists. Additional blood draws and questionnaires over an approximately two-month period could optionally be provided by prospective study participants. Before DNA extraction, prospective study blood samples were shipped either frozen or at room temperature.

Sequencing input: PBMCs or T cells enriched from blood (not recorded which). The sequence was collected from a woman under 40 who had been exposed to COVID-19. This sequence uses TRBV10-1 and TRBJ2-3; TRBD2 might be the D gene, on 5 matching bases. The CDR3 region: CASSEEGRPDTQYF. The DNA reads TGCGCCAGCAGTGAGGAGGGTCGACCAGATACGCAGTATTTT.